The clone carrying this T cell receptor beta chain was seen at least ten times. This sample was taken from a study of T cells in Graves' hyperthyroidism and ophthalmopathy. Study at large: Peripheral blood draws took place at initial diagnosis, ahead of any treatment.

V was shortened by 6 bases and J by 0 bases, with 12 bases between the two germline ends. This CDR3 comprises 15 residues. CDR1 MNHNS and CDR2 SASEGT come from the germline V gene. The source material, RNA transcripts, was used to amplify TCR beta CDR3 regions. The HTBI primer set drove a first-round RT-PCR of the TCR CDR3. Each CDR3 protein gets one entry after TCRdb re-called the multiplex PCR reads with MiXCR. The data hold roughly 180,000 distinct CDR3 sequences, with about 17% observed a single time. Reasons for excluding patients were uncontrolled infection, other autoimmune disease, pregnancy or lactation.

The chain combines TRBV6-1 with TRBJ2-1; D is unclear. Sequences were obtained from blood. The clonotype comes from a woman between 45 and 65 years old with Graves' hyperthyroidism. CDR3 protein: CASSTDWSSYNEQFF. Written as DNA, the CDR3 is TGTGCCAGCAGCACTGACTGGAGCTCCTACAATGAGCAGTTCTTC.